This TCR beta chain was identified in a study of shared clonotypes between healthy human individuals. Study-level results: Larger estimated richness was generally recorded for naive subsets relative to memory subsets.

The table came from immunoSEQ multiplex PCR; TCRdb's copy has only in-frame clones and leaves some out. The sample carries millions of clones, over 85% recorded once. The CDR3 extends over 13 amino acids. Germline V gene sequence: CDR1 LNHDA, CDR2 SQIVND (reference sequence). Trimming removed 1 base at V and 1 base at J, with 4 bases between. This clone has a single count. Its antigen is undetermined. Other DNA sequences from this sample encode an identical CDR3 as well. V is TRBV19 and J is TRBJ1-1; D call uncertain. The TCR originated in a man between 18 and 29 years old in good health. The sample taken for sequencing was naive CD4+ T cells sorted from blood. Documented subset: CD45RA+ positively selected. CDR3 coding DNA: TGTGCCAGTAGTATAGGGGCGAACACTGAAGCTTTCTTT. Translation: CASSIGANTEAFF.